A single sample gave rise to the 26 T cell receptor beta chains below, sequenced in a study of early T cells in non-severe SARS-CoV-2 infection. Each CDR3 protein is one row after TCRdb ran MiXCR on the 5' RACE reads. The sample carries 70,000 to 90,000 distinct CDR3 sequences, 8.5% to 12% recorded once. Sample: whole blood, taken at baseline. The receptors derive from an adult who was a healthcare worker with PCR-confirmed SARS-CoV-2 infection or an uninfected control (not recorded which).

This chain connects TRBV19 to TRBJ2-7; 8 bases map to TRBD2. This CDR3 contains 13 residues. Germline assignment: CDR1 LNHDA and CDR2 SQIVND (reference sequence). Trimming cost V 3 bases and J 6 bases; bases outside gene matches: 4. This CDR3 reads CASSMGTRREQYF. As DNA, the CDR3 is TGTGCCAGTAGTATGGGGACTAGACGCGAGCAGTACTTC.

The sample holds many counts of this clonotype. V usage is TRBV5-1 and J usage is TRBJ2-2; D remains unclear. Trimming left V 6 bases short and J 1 base short, with 7 bases between. Germline V gene lookup returns CDR1 SGHRS and CDR2 YFSETQ. This CDR3 is built from 13 residues. This CDR3 reads CASMPGNTGELFF. Here the CDR3 DNA reads TGCGCCAGCATGCCCGGGAACACCGGGGAGCTGTTTTTT. Full variable domain (remainder filled in from reference TRBV5-1 and TRBJ2-2): KAGVTQTPRYLIKTRGQQVTLSCSPISGHRSVSWYQQTPGQGLQFLFEYFSETQRNKGNFPGRFSGRQFSNSRSEMNVSTLELGDSALYLCASMPGNTGELFFGEGSRLTVL.

The chain uses TRBV6-1 and TRBJ2-1; 10 bases fit TRBD2. Germline CDR1 and CDR2: MNHNS and SASEGT. Trimming removed 4 bases from V and 4 bases from J; junction bases left unmatched: 7. This CDR3 spans 16 amino acids. The CDR3 loop reads CASSARASGSYNEQFF. The CDR3 bases are TGTGCCAGCAGTGCTAGAGCTAGCGGGAGTTACAATGAGCAGTTCTTC.

There are many counts of this clonotype. V usage is TRBV19 and J usage is TRBJ2-1; 13 bases are shared with TRBD2. Looked up from germline, CDR1 is LNHDA and CDR2 is SQIVND (reference sequence). Germline trimming cut 4 bases from V and 5 bases from J; bases unmatched to any gene: 8. The CDR3 runs to 17 residues. Here the CDR3 reads CASSNSLAGGLNNEQFF. CDR3 nucleotide sequence: TGTGCCAGTAGTAACTCACTAGCGGGAGGGTTAAACAATGAGCAGTTCTTC.

The chain couples TRBV13 to TRBJ1-1, with D uncertain. CDR3 length equals 14 residues. V lost 0 bases and J 2 bases, leaving 7 bases between the germline ends. From germline, CDR1 is PRHDT and CDR2 FYEKMQ (reference sequence). The CDR3, as DNA: TGTGCCAGCAGCTTAGGACAGATAAACACTGAAGCTTTCTTT. Its protein product is CASSLGQINTEAFF. Based on the CDR3 plus reference TRBV13 and TRBJ1-1, the full variable domain is AAGVIQSPRHLIKEKRETATLKCYPIPRHDTVYWYQQGPGQDPQFLISFYEKMQSDKGSIPDRFSAQQFSDYHSELNMSSLELGDSALYFCASSLGQINTEAFFGQGTRLTVV.

J is TRBJ2-5 and V is TRBV20-1; D gene unclear. The germline CDR1 and CDR2 sequences are DFQATT and SNEGSKA (reference sequence). V was clipped by 2 bases and J by 2 bases, with 12 bases between them. CDR3 length equals 14 residues. The CDR3 bases are TGCAGTGCTAGAAAGACCGGAACACAAGAGACCCAGTACTTC. Protein product: CSARKTGTQETQYF.

The chain uses TRBV12-3 or TRBV12-4 and TRBJ2-7; D unresolved. CDR3 size: 14 residues. Deletions cut 6 bases from V and 3 bases from J, with 15 bases between. CDR3 in amino acids: CASSLRKQIYEQYF. DNA of the CDR3: TGTGCCAGCAGCCTCCGAAAACAGATCTACGAGCAGTACTTC.

There are a few counts of this clonotype. V is TRBV27 and J is TRBJ2-3; TRBD1 might be the D (5 bases). V lost 2 bases, J lost 5 bases, and 11 bases lay in between. The CDR3 consists of 14 residues. CDR1 and CDR2 (germline): MNHEY, SMNVEV (reference sequence). In nucleotides, the CDR3 is TGTGCCAGCAGTTTAGGGGCCCGCGGAGATACGCAGTATTTT. It is translated as CASSLGARGDTQYF.

The genes are TRBV30 and TRBJ2-5, with 7 bases lining up with TRBD2. CDR3 length equals 13 residues. V shed 7 bases, J shed 1 base, and the junction held 6 bases outside the gene matches. Germline V gene sequence: CDR1 GTSNPN, CDR2 SVGIG (reference sequence). The CDR3 DNA sequence: TGTGCCTCGACAGCGGGGATCCAAGAGACCCAGTACTTC. This codes for CASTAGIQETQYF.

CDR3 DNA: TGTGCCACCAGTGATTTTCCCGGGACAGCAGGGGCCTACGAGCAGTACTTC. Protein: CATSDFPGTAGAYEQYF. The rearrangement links TRBV24-1 to TRBJ2-7; 7 bases are shared with TRBD1. Per germline, CDR1 KGHDR and CDR2 SFDVKD. The length of the CDR3 is 17 residues. V was clipped by 1 base and J by 2 bases; unmatched bases: 10.

In this sample, this clonotype turned up a few times. This chain uses TRBV7-9 with TRBJ2-2; D is unresolved. Trimming removed 2 bases at V and 4 bases at J, with 5 bases between. The CDR3 is 13 amino acids. Looked up from germline, CDR1 is SEHNR and CDR2 is FQNEAQ (reference sequence). DNA of the CDR3: TGTGCCAGCAGCTTATCGGTCACCGGGGAGCTGTTTTTT. It is translated as CASSLSVTGELFF. Variable domain in full (rest from reference TRBV7-9 and TRBJ2-2): DTGVSQNPRHKITKRGQNVTFRCDPISEHNRLYWYRQTLGQGPEFLTYFQNEAQLEKSRLLSDRFSAERPKGSFSTLEIQRTEQGDSAMYLCASSLSVTGELFFGEGSRLTVL.

This clonotype was seen at least ten times. V is TRBV2 and J is TRBJ2-3; D gene ambiguous. The CDR3 contains 12 residues. Deletions cut 2 bases from V and 7 bases from J, with 7 bases between. Germline assignment: CDR1 SNHLY and CDR2 FYNNEI. The CDR3 is CASSELPYTQYF. The CDR3 DNA is TGTGCCAGCAGTGAACTTCCCTATACGCAGTATTTT. Filled out from reference TRBV2 and TRBJ2-3, the complete variable domain reads EPEVTQTPSHQVTQMGQEVILRCVPISNHLYFYWYRQILGQKVEFLVSFYNNEISEKSEIFDDQFSVERPDGSNFTLKIRSTKLEDSAMYFCASSELPYTQYFGPGTRLTVL.

This clonotype was picked up many times. The chain links TRBV11-3 to TRBJ2-1; D gene uncertain. The V end lost 1 base, the J end lost 6 bases, and 7 bases lay between the germline ends. The CDR3 is made up of 13 amino acids. Germline V lookup: CDR1 SGHNT, CDR2 YENEEA. This CDR3 reads CASSLGPFNEQFF. CDR3 nucleotide sequence: TGTGCCAGCAGCTTAGGACCATTCAATGAGCAGTTCTTC. Filled out from reference TRBV11-3 and TRBJ2-1, the complete variable domain reads EAGVVQSPRYKIIEKKQPVAFWCNPISGHNTLYWYLQNLGQGPELLIRYENEEAVDDSQLPKDRFSAERLKGVDSTLKIQPAELGDSAVYLCASSLGPFNEQFFGPGTRLTVL.

The rearrangement joins TRBV7-9 to TRBJ2-3, with D tentatively TRBD1 (6 bases). Trimming shortened V by 3 bases and J by 0 bases, and 16 bases separated the two germline ends. The CDR3 contains 17 residues. CDR1 is SEHNR and CDR2 is FQNEAQ in the germline V gene (reference sequence). The CDR3, as DNA: TGTGCCAGCAGCTTCCCGACGACAGGACTTAGCACAGATACGCAGTATTTT. Protein sequence: CASSFPTTGLSTDTQYF.

Turning to this clonotype: A junction end diverges from the germline sequence, so it may reflect a read error. The CDR3 sequence: CASSPSGGLAASF. The CDR3 coding sequence is TGTGCCAGCAGCCCCTCGGGGGGACTAGCGGCCTCCTTC. The rearrangement joins TRBV7-3 to TRBJ2-1; 11 nucleotides align to TRBD2. The CDR3 runs 13 residues. CDR1 is SGHTA, CDR2 FQGTGA, per germline.

This clonotype was seen many times. This chain links TRBV30 with TRBJ2-2; 7 positions agree with TRBD2. V trimming: 5 bases; J trimming: 3 bases; junction bases outside the gene matches: 6. Looked up from germline, CDR1 is GTSNPN and CDR2 is SVGIG (reference sequence). This CDR3 spans 14 amino acids. The CDR3 protein is CAWLGLADTGELFF. The DNA for the CDR3 is TGTGCCTGGCTTGGGCTAGCGGACACCGGGGAGCTGTTTTTT. Looking up the rest from reference TRBV30 and TRBJ2-2 gives the full variable domain: SQTIHQWPATLVQPVGSPLSLECTVEGTSNPNLYWYRQAAGRGLQLLFYSVGIGQISSEVPQNLSASRPQDRQFILSSKKLLLSDSGFYLCAWLGLADTGELFFGEGSRLTVL.

This clonotype has a handful of counts. CDR3 sequence reads: CAWSAPSGTEAFF. In DNA, the CDR3 is TGTGCCTGGAGTGCCCCCTCGGGGACTGAAGCTTTCTTT. The chain couples TRBV30 to TRBJ1-1; D unresolved. Per the germline V gene, CDR1 is GTSNPN and CDR2 is SVGIG (reference sequence). The CDR3 is made up of 13 amino acids. The V and J ends lost 1 base and 5 bases respectively, with 11 bases between them.

In its sample, this clonotype was seen a few times. This chain connects TRBV20-1 to TRBJ2-7; 13 bases match TRBD2. This CDR3 is built from 16 residues. The ends lost 6 bases at V and 2 bases at J; junction bases unmatched: 10. Germline loops: CDR1 DFQATT, CDR2 SNEGSKA (reference sequence). The CDR3 loop reads CSARTSGSSSTYEQYF. The CDR3, as DNA: TGCAGTGCGCGGACTAGCGGGAGCTCCTCCACCTACGAGCAGTACTTC.

This clonotype was seen at least ten times. The chain employs TRBV15 and TRBJ2-5, with 9 bases that match TRBD2. The length of the CDR3 is 15 residues. Trimming took 5 bases from V and 9 from J; bases not matched to a gene: 13. The germline gives CDR1 LNHNV, CDR2 YYDKDF (reference sequence). The CDR3 protein is CATSFLSGGSEAQYF. The CDR3 coding sequence is TGTGCCACCAGCTTCCTCAGCGGGGGGTCGGAGGCCCAGTACTTC.

This clonotype was seen more than once but under ten times. The chain uses TRBV15 and TRBJ2-3, with 15 bases matching TRBD2. The CDR3 length is 15 residues. The ends lost 6 bases at V and 5 bases at J; junction bases unmatched: 3. CDR1 and CDR2 from the germline V gene are LNHNV and YYDKDF (reference sequence). CDR3 bases: TGTGCCACCAGTGGACTAGCGGGAGGGCGAGATACGCAGTATTTT. It yields the protein CATSGLAGGRDTQYF. Full variable domain (missing parts from reference TRBV15 and TRBJ2-3): DAMVIQNPRYQVTQFGKPVTLSCSQTLNHNVMYWYQQKSSQAPKLLFHYYDKDFNNEADTPDNFQSRRPNTSFCFLDIRSPGLGDTAMYLCATSGLAGGRDTQYFGPGTRLTVL.

J is TRBJ2-7 and V is TRBV9; 7 positions match TRBD2. The germline CDR1 and CDR2 sequences are SGDLS and YYNGEE. The CDR3 runs to 15 residues. V lost 0 bases, J lost 2 bases, and 5 bases stayed unmatched. The DNA for the CDR3 is TGTGCCAGCAGCGTAGAGGCGGGGGAGACCTACGAGCAGTACTTC. Protein: CASSVEAGETYEQYF.

Ten or more counts support this clonotype. The chain carries TRBV5-1 and TRBJ2-3, with 9 nucleotides matching TRBD2. The CDR3 length is 15 residues. V shed 4 bases and J 7 bases; nucleotides not matched to a gene: 10. CDR1 and CDR2 from the germline V gene are SGHRS and YFSETQ. CDR3 region: CASSLAGSQGYTQYF. As DNA, the CDR3 is TGCGCCAGCAGCCTAGCGGGGAGTCAGGGGTATACGCAGTATTTT.

The chain has TRBV3-1 and TRBJ2-7; 9 bases align to TRBD2. CDR1 and CDR2 (germline): LGHDT, YNNKEL (reference sequence). The ends lost 1 base at V and 5 bases at J; junction bases unmatched: 6. This CDR3 region has 15 residues. The CDR3 nucleotides read TGTGCCAGCAGCCAAGGGGGGACTAGCTTCGACGAGCAGTACTTC. Translation: CASSQGGTSFDEQYF.

This clonotype was detected only a few times. The rearrangement links TRBV18 to TRBJ1-1, with D possibly being TRBD1 (5 bases). CDR1 and CDR2 from the germline V gene are KGHSH and LQKENI. Trimming shortened V by 4 bases and J by 0 bases, and 12 bases separated the two germline ends. The CDR3 consists of 15 residues. The CDR3 loop reads CASSLPGTVNTEAFF. The CDR3 coding sequence is TGTGCCAGCTCACTCCCCGGGACGGTGAACACTGAAGCTTTCTTT.

This chain links TRBV7-3 with TRBJ2-5; 10 nucleotides align to TRBD2. From germline, CDR1 is SGHTA and CDR2 FQGTGA. This CDR3 is 14 amino acids long. J was trimmed by 4 bases and V by 4 bases; bases with no gene match: 3. The CDR3 bases are TGTGCCAGCAGCTATAGCGGGAGGACAGAGACCCAGTACTTC. Translated, it gives CASSYSGRTETQYF.

This clonotype was counted only a few times. The gene calls are TRBV6-6 and TRBJ2-7; a weak D match, TRBD2 (6 bases). Trimming left V 0 bases short and J 2 bases short, with 23 bases between. The CDR3 runs 19 residues. From germline, CDR1 is MNHNY and CDR2 SVGAGI (reference sequence). CDR3 residues: CASSYSATLGVAAAYEQYF. CDR3 bases: TGTGCCAGCAGTTACTCCGCTACTCTGGGGGTAGCGGCCGCCTACGAGCAGTACTTC.